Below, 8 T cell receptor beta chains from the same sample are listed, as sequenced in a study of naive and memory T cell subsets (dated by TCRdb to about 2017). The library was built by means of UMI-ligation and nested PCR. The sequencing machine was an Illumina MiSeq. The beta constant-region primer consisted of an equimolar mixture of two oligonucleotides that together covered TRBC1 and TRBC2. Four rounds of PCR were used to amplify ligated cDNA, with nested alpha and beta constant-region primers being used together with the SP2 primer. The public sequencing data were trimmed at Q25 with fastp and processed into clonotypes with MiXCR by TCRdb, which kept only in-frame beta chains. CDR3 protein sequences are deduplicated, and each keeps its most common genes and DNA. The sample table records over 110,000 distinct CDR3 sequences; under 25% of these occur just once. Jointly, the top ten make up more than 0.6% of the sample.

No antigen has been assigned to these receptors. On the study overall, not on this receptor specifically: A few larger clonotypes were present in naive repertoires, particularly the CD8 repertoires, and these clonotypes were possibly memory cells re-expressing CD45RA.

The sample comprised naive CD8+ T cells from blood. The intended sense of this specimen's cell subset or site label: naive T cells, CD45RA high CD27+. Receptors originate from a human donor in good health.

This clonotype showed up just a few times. In DNA, the CDR3 is TGTGCCAGCAGCTTCGGGGCAGGGAGAAGCAATGAGCAGTTCTTC. Translation gives CASSFGAGRSNEQFF. This chain connects TRBV7-6 to TRBJ2-1; either TRBD1 or TRBD2 may supply D (5 bases each). The germline V gene has CDR1 SGHVS and CDR2 FNYEAQ. The CDR3 extends over 15 amino acids. V lost 3 bases and J 6 bases, leaving 15 bases between the germline ends. Using reference TRBV7-6 and TRBJ2-1 for the parts outside the CDR3, the full variable domain is GAGVSQSPRYKVTKRGQDVALRCDPISGHVSLYWYRQALGQGPEFLTYFNYEAQQDKSGLPNDRFSAERPEGSISTLTIQRTEQRDSAMYRCASSFGAGRSNEQFFGPGTRLTVL.

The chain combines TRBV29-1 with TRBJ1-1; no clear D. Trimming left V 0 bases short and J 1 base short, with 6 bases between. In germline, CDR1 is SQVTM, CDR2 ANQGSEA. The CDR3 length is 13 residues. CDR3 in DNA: TGCAGCGTTGAAGATCAAGCGAACACTGAAGCTTTCTTT. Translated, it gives CSVEDQANTEAFF.

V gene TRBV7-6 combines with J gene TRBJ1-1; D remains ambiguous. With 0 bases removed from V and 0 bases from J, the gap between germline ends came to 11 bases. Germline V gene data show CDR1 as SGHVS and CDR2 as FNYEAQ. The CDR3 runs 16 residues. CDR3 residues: CASSLALPSMNTEAFF. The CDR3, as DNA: TGTGCCAGCAGCTTAGCCTTGCCCAGTATGAACACTGAAGCTTTCTTT. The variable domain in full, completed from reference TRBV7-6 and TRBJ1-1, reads GAGVSQSPRYKVTKRGQDVALRCDPISGHVSLYWYRQALGQGPEFLTYFNYEAQQDKSGLPNDRFSAERPEGSISTLTIQRTEQRDSAMYRCASSLALPSMNTEAFFGQGTRLTVV.

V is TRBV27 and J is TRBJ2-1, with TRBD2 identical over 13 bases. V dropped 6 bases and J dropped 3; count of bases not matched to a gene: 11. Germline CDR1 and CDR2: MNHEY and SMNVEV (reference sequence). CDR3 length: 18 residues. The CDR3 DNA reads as TGTGCCAGCAGAAAAGGACTAGCGGGAGTTACAGACTACAATGAGCAGTTCTTC. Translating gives CASRKGLAGVTDYNEQFF.

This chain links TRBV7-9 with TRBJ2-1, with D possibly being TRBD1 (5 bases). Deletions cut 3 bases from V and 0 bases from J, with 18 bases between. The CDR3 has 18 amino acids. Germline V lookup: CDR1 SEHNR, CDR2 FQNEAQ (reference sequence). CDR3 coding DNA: TGTGCCAGCAGCTTCGGCAGAAGGGGTTCGGGCTCCTACAATGAGCAGTTCTTC. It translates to CASSFGRRGSGSYNEQFF.

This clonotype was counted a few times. The CDR3: CASSLEGYSEQFF. CDR3 coding DNA: TGCGCCAGCAGCTTGGAAGGGTACTCTGAGCAGTTCTTC. The chain uses TRBV5-1 and TRBJ2-1, with unresolved D. This CDR3 has 13 residues. Germline CDR1 SGHRS, CDR2 YFSETQ. V lost 0 bases and J lost 9, with 10 bases in between.

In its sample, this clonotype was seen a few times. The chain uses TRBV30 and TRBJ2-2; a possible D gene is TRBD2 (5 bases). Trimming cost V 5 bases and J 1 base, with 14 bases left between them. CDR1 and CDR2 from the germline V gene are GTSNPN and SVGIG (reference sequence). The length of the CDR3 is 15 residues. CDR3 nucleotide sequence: TGTGCCTGGGACTTGGAGGTCTTGAACACCGGGGAGCTGTTTTTT. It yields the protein CAWDLEVLNTGELFF. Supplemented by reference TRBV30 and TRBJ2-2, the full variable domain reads SQTIHQWPATLVQPVGSPLSLECTVEGTSNPNLYWYRQAAGRGLQLLFYSVGIGQISSEVPQNLSASRPQDRQFILSSKKLLLSDSGFYLCAWDLEVLNTGELFFGEGSRLTVL.

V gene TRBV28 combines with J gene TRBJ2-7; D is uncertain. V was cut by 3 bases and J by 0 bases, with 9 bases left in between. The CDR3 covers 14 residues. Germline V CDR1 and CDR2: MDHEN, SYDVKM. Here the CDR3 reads CASSLMESSYEQYF. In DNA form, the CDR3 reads TGTGCCAGCAGTTTGATGGAGAGCTCCTACGAGCAGTACTTC.